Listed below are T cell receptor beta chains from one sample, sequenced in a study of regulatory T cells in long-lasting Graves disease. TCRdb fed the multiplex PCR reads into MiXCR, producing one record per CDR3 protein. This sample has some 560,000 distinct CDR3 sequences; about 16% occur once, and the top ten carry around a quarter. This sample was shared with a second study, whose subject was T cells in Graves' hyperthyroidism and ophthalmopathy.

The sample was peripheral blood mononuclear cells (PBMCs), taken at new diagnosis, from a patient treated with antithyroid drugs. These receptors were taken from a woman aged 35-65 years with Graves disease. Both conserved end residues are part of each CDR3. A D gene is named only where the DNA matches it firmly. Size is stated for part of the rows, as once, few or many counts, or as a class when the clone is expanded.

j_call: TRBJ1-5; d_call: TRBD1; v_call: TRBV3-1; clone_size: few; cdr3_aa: CASSQDPPDRVGNQPQHF; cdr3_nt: TGTGCCAGCAGCCAAGATCCGCCCGACAGGGTTGGCAATCAGCCCCAGCATTTT
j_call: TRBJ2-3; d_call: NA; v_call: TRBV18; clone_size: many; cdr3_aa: CASSQLSQEDTQYF; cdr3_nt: TGTGCCAGCTCACAACTATCCCAGGAAGATACGCAGTATTTT
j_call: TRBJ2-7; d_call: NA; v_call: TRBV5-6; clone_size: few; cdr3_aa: CASSFVETESYEQYF; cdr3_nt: TGTGCCAGCAGCTTCGTTGAGACAGAGTCCTACGAGCAGTACTTC
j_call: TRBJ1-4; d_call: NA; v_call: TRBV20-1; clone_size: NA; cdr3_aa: CSAWTAGEKLFF; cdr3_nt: TGCAGTGCTTGGACGGCGGGGGAAAAACTGTTTTTT
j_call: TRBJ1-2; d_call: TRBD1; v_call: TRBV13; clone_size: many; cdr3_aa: CASSLSGGVYGYTF; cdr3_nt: TGTGCCAGCAGCTTATCAGGGGGCGTCTATGGCTACACCTTC
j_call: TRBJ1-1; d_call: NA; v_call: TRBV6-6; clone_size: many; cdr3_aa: CASSYSRSSGARPTEAFF; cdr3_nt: TGTGCCAGCAGTTACTCGAGAAGTTCGGGCGCTAGGCCCACTGAAGCTTTCTTT
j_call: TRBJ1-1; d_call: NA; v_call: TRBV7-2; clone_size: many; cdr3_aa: CASSLEGVRTEAFF; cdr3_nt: TGTGCCAGCAGCTTAGAGGGGGTCAGGACTGAAGCTTTCTTT
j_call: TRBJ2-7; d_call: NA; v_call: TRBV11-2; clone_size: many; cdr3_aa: CASSFVRRKWSSTEQYF; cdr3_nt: TGTGCCAGCAGCTTCGTCAGGAGAAAGTGGAGCTCTACGGAGCAGTACTTC
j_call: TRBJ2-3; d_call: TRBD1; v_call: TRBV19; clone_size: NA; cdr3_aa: CASSLSGTGMSTQYF; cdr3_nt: TGTGCCAGTAGCCTTTCCGGGACAGGGATGAGTACGCAGTATTTT
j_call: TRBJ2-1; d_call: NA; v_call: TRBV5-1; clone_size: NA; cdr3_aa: CASSLMAEQFF; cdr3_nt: TGCGCCAGCAGCTTGATGGCTGAGCAGTTCTTC
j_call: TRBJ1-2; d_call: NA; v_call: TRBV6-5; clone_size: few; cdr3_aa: CASSYEGAGYGYTF; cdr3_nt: TGTGCCAGCAGTTACGAAGGGGCGGGCTATGGCTACACCTTC
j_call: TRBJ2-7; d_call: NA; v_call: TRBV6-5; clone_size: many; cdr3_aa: CASSYGQRGRSYEQYF; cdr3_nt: TGTGCCAGCAGTTACGGCCAAAGGGGTCGCTCCTACGAGCAGTACTTC
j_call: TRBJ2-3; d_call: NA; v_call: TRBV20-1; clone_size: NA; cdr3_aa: CSAGSLATDTQYF; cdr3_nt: TGCAGTGCCGGCAGCTTGGCCACAGATACGCAGTATTTT
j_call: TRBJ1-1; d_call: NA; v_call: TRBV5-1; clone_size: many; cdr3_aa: CASSLGGWLATEAFF; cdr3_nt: TGCGCCAGCAGCTTGGGGGGGTGGCTGGCCACTGAAGCTTTCTTT
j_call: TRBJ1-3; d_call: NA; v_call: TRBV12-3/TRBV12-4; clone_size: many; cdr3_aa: CASSPREISGNTIYF; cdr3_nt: TGTGCCAGCAGTCCCCGAGAAATCTCTGGAAACACCATATATTTT
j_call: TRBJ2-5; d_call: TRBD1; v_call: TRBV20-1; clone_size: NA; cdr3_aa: CSARDRGQGLQETQYF; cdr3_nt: TGCAGTGCTAGAGATAGGGGACAGGGGTTACAAGAGACCCAGTACTTC
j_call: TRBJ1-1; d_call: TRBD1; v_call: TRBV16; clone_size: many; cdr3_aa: CASSRLEQGVTEAFF; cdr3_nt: TGTGCCAGCAGTCGATTGGAACAGGGGGTCACTGAAGCTTTCTTT
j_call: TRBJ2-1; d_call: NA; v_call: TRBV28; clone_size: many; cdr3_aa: CASSFPLGEQFF; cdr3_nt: TGTGCCAGCAGTTTCCCCCTTGGTGAGCAGTTCTTC
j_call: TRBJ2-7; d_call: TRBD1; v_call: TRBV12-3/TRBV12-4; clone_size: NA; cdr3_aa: CASGTVGYEQYF; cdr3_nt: TGTGCCAGCGGGACAGTGGGCTACGAGCAGTACTTC
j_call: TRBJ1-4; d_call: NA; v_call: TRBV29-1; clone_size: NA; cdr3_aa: CSVRKEAGPPREKLFF; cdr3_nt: TGCAGCGTTAGAAAGGAGGCGGGACCCCCTCGGGAAAAACTGTTTTTT
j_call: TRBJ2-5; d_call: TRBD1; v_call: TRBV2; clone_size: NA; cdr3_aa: CASSEALFRGLGETQYF; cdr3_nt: TGTGCCAGCAGTGAAGCGCTTTTCAGGGGGCTTGGAGAGACCCAGTACTTC
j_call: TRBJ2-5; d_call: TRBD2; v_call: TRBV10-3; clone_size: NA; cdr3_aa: CASAGGASEAQYF; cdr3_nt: TGTGCCTCCGCCGGGGGGGCAAGTGAGGCCCAGTACTTC
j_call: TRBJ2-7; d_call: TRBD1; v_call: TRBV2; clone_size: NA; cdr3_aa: CASRKDRVEQYF; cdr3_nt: TGTGCCAGCAGGAAGGACAGGGTCGAGCAGTACTTC
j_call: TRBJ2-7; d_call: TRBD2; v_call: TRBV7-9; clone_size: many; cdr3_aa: CASSLAGGERPYEQYF; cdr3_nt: TGTGCCAGCAGCTTAGCGGGAGGGGAGCGACCCTACGAGCAGTACTTC
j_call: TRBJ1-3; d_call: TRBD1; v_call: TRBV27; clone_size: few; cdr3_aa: CASSSIPLDRANTIYF; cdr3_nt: TGTGCCAGCAGTTCGATTCCATTGGACAGGGCAAACACCATATATTTT
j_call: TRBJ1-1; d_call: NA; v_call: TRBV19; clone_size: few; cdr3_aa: CASGHGREAVF; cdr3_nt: TGTGCCAGTGGACATGGGAGGGAGGCTGTCTTT
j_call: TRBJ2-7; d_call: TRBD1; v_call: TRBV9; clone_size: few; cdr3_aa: CASSGTGTGSDEQYF; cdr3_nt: TGTGCCAGCAGCGGTACCGGGACAGGGTCAGACGAGCAGTACTTC
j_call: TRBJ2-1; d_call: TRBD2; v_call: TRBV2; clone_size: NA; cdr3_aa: CASSGTSGGRETQFF; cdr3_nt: TGTGCCAGCAGTGGGACTAGCGGGGGCCGTGAGACCCAGTTCTTC
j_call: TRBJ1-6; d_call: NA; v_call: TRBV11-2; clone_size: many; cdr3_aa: CASSLDLGPDSPLHF; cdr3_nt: TGTGCCAGCAGCTTAGATCTTGGCCCCGATTCACCCCTCCACTTT
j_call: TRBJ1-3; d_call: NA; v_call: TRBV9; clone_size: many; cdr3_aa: CASSVGGRPGNTIYF; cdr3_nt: TGTGCCAGCAGCGTAGGGGGGAGACCTGGAAACACCATATATTTT
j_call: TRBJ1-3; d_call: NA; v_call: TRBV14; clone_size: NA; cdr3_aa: CASSPRASSIYF; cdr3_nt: TGTGCCAGCAGCCCGCGAGCCTCCTCCATATATTTT
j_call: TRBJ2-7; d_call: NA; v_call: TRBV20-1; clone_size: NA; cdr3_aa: CSARVLRDERTYEQYF; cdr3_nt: TGCAGTGCTAGAGTCCTCCGGGACGAACGAACCTACGAGCAGTACTTC
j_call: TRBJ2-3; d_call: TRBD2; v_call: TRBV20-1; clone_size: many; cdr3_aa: CSASSGGNTDTQYF; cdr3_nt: TGCAGTGCTAGCAGCGGGGGGAACACAGATACGCAGTATTTT
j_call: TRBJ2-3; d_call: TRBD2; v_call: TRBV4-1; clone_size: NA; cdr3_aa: CASSQDPPSGGTQYF; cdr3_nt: TGCGCCAGCAGCCAAGATCCTCCTAGCGGGGGTACGCAGTATTTT
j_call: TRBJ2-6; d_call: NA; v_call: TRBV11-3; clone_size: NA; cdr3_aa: CASSLSVGANVLTF; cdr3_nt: TGTGCCAGCAGCCTCTCGGTCGGGGCCAACGTCCTGACTTTC
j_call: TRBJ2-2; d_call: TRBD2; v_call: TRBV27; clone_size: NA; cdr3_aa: CASSLRLAGTGTGELFF; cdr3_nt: TGTGCCAGCAGTTTGAGACTAGCGGGAACGGGCACCGGGGAGCTGTTTTTT
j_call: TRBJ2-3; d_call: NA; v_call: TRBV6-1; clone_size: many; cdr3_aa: CASSPRGVSTDTQYF; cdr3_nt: TGTGCCAGCAGCCCGAGGGGTGTCTCAACAGATACGCAGTATTTT
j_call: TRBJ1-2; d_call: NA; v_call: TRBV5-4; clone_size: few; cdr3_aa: CASSLLSRLGPSNYGYTF; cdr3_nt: TGTGCCAGCAGCCTCCTCTCGAGGCTAGGTCCGAGTAACTATGGCTACACCTTC
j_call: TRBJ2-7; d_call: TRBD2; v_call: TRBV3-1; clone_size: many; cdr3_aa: CASSQGLAGHEQYF; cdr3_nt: TGTGCCAGCAGCCAAGGACTAGCGGGGCACGAGCAGTACTTC
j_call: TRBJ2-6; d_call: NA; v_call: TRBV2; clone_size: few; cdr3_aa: CASSEGGVSGANVLTF; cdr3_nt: TGTGCCAGCAGTGAAGGAGGCGTTTCTGGGGCCAACGTCCTGACTTTC
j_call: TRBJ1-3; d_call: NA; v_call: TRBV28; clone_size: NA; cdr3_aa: CASSFLDTIYF; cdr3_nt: TGTGCCAGCAGTTTTTTGGACACCATATATTTT
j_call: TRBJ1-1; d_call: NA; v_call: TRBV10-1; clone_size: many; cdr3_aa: CASSEWLDTEAFF; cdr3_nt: TGCGCCAGCAGTGAATGGCTGGACACTGAAGCTTTCTTT
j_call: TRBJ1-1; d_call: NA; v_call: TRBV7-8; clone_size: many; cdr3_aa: CASSLGALTGRVRNTEAFF; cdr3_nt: TGTGCCAGCAGCTTAGGGGCACTTACTGGCCGGGTCCGGAACACTGAAGCTTTCTTT
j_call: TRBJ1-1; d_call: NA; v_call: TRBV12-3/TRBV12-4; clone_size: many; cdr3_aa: CASSLAGVHPETEAFF; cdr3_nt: TGTGCCAGCAGTTTAGCGGGTGTACACCCGGAAACTGAAGCTTTCTTT
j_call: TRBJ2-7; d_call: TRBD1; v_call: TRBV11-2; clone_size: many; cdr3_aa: CASSSGQGHEQYF; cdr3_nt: TGTGCCAGCAGCTCGGGACAGGGCCACGAGCAGTACTTC
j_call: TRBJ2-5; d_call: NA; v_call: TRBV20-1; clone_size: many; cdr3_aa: CSARAGGSGETQYF; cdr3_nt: TGCAGTGCTAGAGCCGGGGGAAGCGGGGAGACCCAGTACTTC
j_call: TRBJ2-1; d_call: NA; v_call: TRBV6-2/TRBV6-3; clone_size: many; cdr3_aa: CASSYGRQGREYNEQFF; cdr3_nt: TGTGCCAGCAGTTACGGGAGGCAGGGAAGGGAGTACAATGAGCAGTTCTTC
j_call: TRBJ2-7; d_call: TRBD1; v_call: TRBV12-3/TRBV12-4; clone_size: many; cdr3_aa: CASSNRDRGFDEQYF; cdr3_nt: TGTGCCAGCAGTAACCGGGACAGGGGGTTTGACGAGCAGTACTTC
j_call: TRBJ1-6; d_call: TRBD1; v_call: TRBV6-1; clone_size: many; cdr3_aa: CASEEATGGRNSPLHF; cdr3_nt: TGTGCCAGCGAGGAAGCGACAGGGGGCCGAAATTCACCCCTCCACTTT
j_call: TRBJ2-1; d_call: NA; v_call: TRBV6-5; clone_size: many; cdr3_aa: CASSYSSAHNEQFF; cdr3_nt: TGTGCCAGCAGTTACTCATCGGCCCACAATGAGCAGTTCTTC
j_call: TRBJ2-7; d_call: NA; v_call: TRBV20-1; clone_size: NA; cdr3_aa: CSARDPSVTYEQYF; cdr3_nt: TGCAGTGCTAGAGATCCCAGTGTCACCTACGAGCAGTACTTC
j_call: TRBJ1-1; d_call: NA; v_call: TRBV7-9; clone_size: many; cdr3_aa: CASSLTTEAFF; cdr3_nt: TGTGCCAGCAGCCTGACAACTGAAGCTTTCTTT
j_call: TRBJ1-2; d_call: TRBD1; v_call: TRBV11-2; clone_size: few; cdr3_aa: CASSWGRQGRDGANYGYTF; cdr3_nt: TGTGCCAGCAGCTGGGGACGACAGGGAAGGGACGGGGCTAACTATGGCTACACCTTC
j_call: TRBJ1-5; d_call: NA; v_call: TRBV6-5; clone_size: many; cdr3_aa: CASSLPDSRDNQPQHF; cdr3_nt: TGTGCCAGCAGTTTGCCAGACAGCAGGGACAATCAGCCCCAGCATTTT
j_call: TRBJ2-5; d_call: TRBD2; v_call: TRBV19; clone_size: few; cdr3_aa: CASSIRASGGPGETQYF; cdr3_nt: TGTGCCAGTAGTATTCGGGCTAGCGGGGGGCCGGGAGAGACCCAGTACTTC